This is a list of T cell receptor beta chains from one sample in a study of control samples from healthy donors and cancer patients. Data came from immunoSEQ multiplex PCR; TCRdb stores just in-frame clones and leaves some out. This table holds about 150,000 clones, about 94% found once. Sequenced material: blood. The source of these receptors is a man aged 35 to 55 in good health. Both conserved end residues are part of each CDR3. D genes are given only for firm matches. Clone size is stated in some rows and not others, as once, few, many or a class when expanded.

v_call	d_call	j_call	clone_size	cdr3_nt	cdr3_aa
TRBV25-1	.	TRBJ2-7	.	TGTGCCAGCAGTGAATCGAGGGCAACCTACGAGCAGTACTTC	CASSESRATYEQYF
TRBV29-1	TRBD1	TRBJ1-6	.	TGCAGCGTCCGGACAGGCTCCTATAATTCACCCCTCCACTTT	CSVRTGSYNSPLHF
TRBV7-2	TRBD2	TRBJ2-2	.	TGTGCCAGCAGCTTAGGTGGGGGGGGGTCCACCGGGGAGCTGTTTTTT	CASSLGGGGSTGELFF
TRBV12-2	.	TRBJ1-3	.	TGTGCAAGTCGCTCACGTCCGGAGTGTACTGGAAACACCATATATTTT	CASRSRPECTGNTIYF
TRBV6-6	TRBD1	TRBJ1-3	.	TGTGCCAGCAGACTCGACAGGGCGGAGGGAAACACCATATATTTT	CASRLDRAEGNTIYF
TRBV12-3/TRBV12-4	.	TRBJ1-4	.	TGTGCCAGCAGTATTCGGGACCGCGAGAAACTGTTTTTT	CASSIRDREKLFF
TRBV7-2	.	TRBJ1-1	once	TGTGCCAGCAGCTTAAAAGGGGTGGGGACTGAAGCTTTCTTT	CASSLKGVGTEAFF
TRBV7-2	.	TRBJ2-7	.	TGTGCCAGCAGCCACGGCCTCCGTTACGAGCAGTACTTC	CASSHGLRYEQYF
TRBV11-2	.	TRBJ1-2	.	TGTGCCAGCAGCTTAGATTGGGCGGGGGGGGGCTACACCTTC	CASSLDWAGGGYTF
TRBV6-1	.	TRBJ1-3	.	TGTGCCAGCAGTGAACGAAGACCGGGAAACACCATATATTTT	CASSERRPGNTIYF
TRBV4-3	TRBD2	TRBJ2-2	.	TGCGCCAGCAGCCGCAACCTGGGAGCGGGGTACTCCGGGGAGCTGTTTTTT	CASSRNLGAGYSGELFF
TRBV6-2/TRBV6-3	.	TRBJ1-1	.	TGTGCCAGCAGTTACATGGCAGGAGACACTGAAGCTTTCTTT	CASSYMAGDTEAFF
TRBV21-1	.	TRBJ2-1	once	TGTGCCAGCAGCAAAGGGGGAGGCGGGGTAACATACAATGAGCAGTTCTTC	CASSKGGGGVTYNEQFF
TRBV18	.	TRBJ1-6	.	TGTGCCAGCTCACCCCTGGGAGACTCCTATAATTCACCCCTCCACTTT	CASSPLGDSYNSPLHF
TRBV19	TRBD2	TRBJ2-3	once	TGTGCCAGTAGTACCGGGACTAGCGGGGGGGCAGATACGCAGTATTTT	CASSTGTSGGADTQYF
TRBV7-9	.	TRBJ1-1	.	TGTGCCAGCAGCGACACGAGGGTAGGAGCTTTCTTT	CASSDTRVGAFF
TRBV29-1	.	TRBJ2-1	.	TGCAGCGTTGACCGGGTAGGCAATGAGCAGTTCTTC	CSVDRVGNEQFF
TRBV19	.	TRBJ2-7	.	TGTGCCAGTAGTTGGGGGCTTTCCTACGAGCAGTACTTC	CASSWGLSYEQYF
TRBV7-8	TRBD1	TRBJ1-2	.	TGTGCCAGCAGCTTAGTTTCTCCCGGGACAGCATATGGCTACACCTTC	CASSLVSPGTAYGYTF
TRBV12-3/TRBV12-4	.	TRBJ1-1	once	TGTGCCAGCAGTAGGGAGAACACTGAAGCTTTCTTT	CASSRENTEAFF
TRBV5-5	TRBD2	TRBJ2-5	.	TGTGCCAGCAGCGGACTAGCGGGGGGAGCGGAGACCCAGTACTTC	CASSGLAGGAETQYF
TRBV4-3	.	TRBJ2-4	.	TGCGCCAGCAGCCTCTCCTACAGGAACAAAAACATTCAGTACTTC	CASSLSYRNKNIQYF
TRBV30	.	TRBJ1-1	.	TGTGCCTGGAGTGTTGGGGAGAGGGGTGAAGCTTTCTTT	CAWSVGERGEAFF
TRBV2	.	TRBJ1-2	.	TGTGCCAGCTCTCGGCAGGGCTATGGCTACACCTTC	CASSRQGYGYTF
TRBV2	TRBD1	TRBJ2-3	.	TGTGCCAGCAGTACAGGGGGCTGGACAGATACGCAGTATTTT	CASSTGGWTDTQYF
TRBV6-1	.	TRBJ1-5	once	TGTGCCAGCAGTGAATATTACCAGGGTGGTCAGCCCCAGCATTTT	CASSEYYQGGQPQHF
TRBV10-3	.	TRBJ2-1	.	TGTGCCATCTCTCCCGGGGGCAATGAGCAGTTCTTC	CAISPGGNEQFF
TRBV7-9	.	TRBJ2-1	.	TGTGCCAGCAGCCCTTCCTCCTACAATGAGCAGTTCTTC	CASSPSSYNEQFF
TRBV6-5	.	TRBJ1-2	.	TGTGCCAGCACACCAGGCCTGTATGGCTACACCTTC	CASTPGLYGYTF
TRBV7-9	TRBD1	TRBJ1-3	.	TGTGCCAGCAGCTCCCCGGGACAGACCTCTGGAAACACCATATATTTT	CASSSPGQTSGNTIYF
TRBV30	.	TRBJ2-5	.	TGTGCCTGGAGTCCCGGGGTCGCGGAGAACGCAAAAGAGACCCAGTACTTC	CAWSPGVAENAKETQYF
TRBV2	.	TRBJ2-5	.	TGTGCCAGCAGTCTACAGGGAAGGGGAGAGACCCAGTACTTC	CASSLQGRGETQYF
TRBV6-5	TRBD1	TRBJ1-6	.	TGTGCCAGCCAAGTGGGGGCAGGGGGAAATTCACCCCTCCACTTT	CASQVGAGGNSPLHF
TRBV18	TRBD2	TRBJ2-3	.	TGTGCCAGCTCACGCGGGACTAACCCCACAGATACGCAGTATTTT	CASSRGTNPTDTQYF
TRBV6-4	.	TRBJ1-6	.	TGTGCCAGCAGTGACTCGGCGGACGGCTATAATTCACCCCTCCACTTT	CASSDSADGYNSPLHF
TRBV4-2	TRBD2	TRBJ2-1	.	TGTGCCAGCAGCCAAGATCCTAGCGGGGGACCCCCACGGGATGAGCAGTTCTTC	CASSQDPSGGPPRDEQFF